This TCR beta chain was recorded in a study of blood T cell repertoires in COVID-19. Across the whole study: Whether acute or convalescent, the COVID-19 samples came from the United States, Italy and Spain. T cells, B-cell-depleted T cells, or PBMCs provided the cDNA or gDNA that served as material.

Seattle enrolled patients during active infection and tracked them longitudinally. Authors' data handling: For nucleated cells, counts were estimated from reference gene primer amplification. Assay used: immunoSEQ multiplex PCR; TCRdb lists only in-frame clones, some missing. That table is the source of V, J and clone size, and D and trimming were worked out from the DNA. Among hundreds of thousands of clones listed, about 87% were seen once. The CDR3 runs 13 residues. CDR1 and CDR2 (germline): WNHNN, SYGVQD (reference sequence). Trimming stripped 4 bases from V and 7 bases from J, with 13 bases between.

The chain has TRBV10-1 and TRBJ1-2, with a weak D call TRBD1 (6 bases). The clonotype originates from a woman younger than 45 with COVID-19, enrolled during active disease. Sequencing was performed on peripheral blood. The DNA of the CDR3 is TGCGCCAGCAGTGCCAGCGGGGGCGTTGGCTACACCTTC. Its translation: CASSASGGVGYTF.